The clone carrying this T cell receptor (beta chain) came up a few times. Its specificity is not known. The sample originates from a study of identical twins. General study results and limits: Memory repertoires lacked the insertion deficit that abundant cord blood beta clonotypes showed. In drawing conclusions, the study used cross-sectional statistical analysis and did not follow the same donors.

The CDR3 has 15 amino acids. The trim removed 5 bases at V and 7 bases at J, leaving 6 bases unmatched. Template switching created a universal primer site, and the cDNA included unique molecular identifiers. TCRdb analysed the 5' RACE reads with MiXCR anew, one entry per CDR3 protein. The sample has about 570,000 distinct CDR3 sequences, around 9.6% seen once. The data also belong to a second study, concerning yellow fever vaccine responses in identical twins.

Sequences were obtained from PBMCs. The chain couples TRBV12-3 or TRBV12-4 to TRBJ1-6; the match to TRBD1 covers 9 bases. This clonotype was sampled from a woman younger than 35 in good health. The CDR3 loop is CASSPGQGRNSPLHF. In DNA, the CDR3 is TGTGCCAGCAGTCCGGGACAGGGACGGAATTCACCCCTCCACTTT.